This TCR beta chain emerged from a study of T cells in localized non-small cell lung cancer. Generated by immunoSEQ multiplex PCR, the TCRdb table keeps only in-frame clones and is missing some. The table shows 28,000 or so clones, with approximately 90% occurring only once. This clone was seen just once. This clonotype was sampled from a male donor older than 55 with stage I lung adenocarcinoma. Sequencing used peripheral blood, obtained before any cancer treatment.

The CDR3, as DNA: TGTGCCAGCAGTGAAGGGGGTGGGGAAAAACTGTTTTTT. This translates into CASSEGGGEKLFF. The chain links TRBV28 to TRBJ1-4, with D maybe TRBD1 (6 bases). Germline CDR1 and CDR2: MDHEN and SYDVKM. V lost 5 bases and J lost 8, with 12 bases in between. CDR3 length: 13 residues. Combining the CDR3 with reference TRBV28 and TRBJ1-4 gives the whole variable domain DVKVTQSSRYLVKRTGEKVFLECVQDMDHENMFWYRQDPGLGLRLIYFSYDVKMKEKGDIPEGYSVSREKKERFSLILESASTNQTSMYLCASSEGGGEKLFFGSGTQLSVL.